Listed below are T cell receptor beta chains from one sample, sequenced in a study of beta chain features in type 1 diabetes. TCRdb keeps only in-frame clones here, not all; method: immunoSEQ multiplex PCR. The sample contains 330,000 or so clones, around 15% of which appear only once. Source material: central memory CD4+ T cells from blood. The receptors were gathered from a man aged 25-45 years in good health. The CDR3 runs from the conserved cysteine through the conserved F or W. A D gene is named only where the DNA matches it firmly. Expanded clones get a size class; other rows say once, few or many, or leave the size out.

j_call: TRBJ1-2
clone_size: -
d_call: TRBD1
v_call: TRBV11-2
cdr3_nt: TGTGCCAGCAGGGAATCCGGGACAGGACCTAACTATGGCTACACCTTC
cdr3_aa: CASRESGTGPNYGYTF

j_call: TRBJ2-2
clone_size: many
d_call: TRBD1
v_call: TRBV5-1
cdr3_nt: TGCGCCAGCAGCTCCGAGGGGGCGACCGGGGAGCTGTTTTTT
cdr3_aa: CASSSEGATGELFF

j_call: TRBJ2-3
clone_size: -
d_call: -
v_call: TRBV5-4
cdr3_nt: TGTGCCAGCAGCTTGACCTCACGCCCCTATACGCAGTATTTT
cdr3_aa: CASSLTSRPYTQYF

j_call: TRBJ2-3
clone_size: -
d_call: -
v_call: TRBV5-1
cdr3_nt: TGCGCCAGCAGCTTAGTAACGCCTTGGGGACTCTCTAGCACAGATACGCAGTATTTT
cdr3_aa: CASSLVTPWGLSSTDTQYF

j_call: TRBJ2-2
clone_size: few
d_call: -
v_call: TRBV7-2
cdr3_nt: TGTGCCAGCAGCGGGGGGAGGAACACCGGGGAGCTGTTTTTT
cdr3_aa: CASSGGRNTGELFF

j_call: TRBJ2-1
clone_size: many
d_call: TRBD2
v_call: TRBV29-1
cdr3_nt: TGCAGCGTGGGACTAGCGAATGAGCAGTTCTTC
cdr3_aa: CSVGLANEQFF

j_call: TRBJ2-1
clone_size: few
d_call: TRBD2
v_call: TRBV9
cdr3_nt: TGTGCCAGCAGCGTAGGTGGGGCTAGCGGGATCAATGAGCAGTTCTTC
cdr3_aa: CASSVGGASGINEQFF

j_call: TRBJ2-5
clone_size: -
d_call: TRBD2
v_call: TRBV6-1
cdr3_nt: TGTGCCAGCGTTAAGCGGGGGTCGGGAGTGGAGACCCAGTACTTC
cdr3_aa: CASVKRGSGVETQYF

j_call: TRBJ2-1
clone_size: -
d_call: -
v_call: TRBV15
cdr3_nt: TGTGCCACCTCTATCGGGACTGCCAACAATGAGCAGTTCTTC
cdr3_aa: CATSIGTANNEQFF

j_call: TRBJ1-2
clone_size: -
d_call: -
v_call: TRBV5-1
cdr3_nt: TGCGCCAGCAGCTTGGGATCAGGGGTCTATGGCTACACCTTC
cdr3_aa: CASSLGSGVYGYTF

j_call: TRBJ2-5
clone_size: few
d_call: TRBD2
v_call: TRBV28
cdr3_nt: TGTGCCAGCAGTCCCATCGGACTAGCGGGGGCAGAGACCCAGTACTTC
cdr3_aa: CASSPIGLAGAETQYF

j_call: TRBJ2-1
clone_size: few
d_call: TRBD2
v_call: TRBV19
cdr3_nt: TGTGCCAGTAGTACGCCACTAGCGCTTCTAACCCACAATGAGCAGTTCTTC
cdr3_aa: CASSTPLALLTHNEQFF

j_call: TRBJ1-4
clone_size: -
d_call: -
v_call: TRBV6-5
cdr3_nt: TGTGCCAGCAGGAACAAGGGGAATGAAAAACTGTTTTTT
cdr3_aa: CASRNKGNEKLFF

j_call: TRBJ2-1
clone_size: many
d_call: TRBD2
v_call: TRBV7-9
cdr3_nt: TGTGCCAGCAGCTTAGAGGGACTAGGGAATGAGCAGTTCTTC
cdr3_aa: CASSLEGLGNEQFF

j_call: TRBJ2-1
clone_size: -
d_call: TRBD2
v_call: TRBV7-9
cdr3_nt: TGCGCCAGCAGCCTGGGACTAGCGGGAGTTTCTGAGCAGTTCTTC
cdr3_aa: CASSLGLAGVSEQFF

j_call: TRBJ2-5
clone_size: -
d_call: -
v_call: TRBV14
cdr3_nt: TGTGCCAGCAGCCACGGGATACAAGAGACCCAGTACTTC
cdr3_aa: CASSHGIQETQYF

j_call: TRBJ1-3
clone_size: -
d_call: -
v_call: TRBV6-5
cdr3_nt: TGTGCCAGCTCCGGGGCCACCAGCTCTGGAAACACCATATATTTT
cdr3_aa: CASSGATSSGNTIYF

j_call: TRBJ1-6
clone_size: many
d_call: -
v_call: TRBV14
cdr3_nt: TGTGCCAGCAGCCAAGGAATTGTGGCGCCCCTCCACTTT
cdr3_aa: CASSQGIVAPLHF

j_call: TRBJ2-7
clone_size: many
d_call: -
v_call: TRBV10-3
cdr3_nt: TGTGCCACCGGAAGGGTTAAGAGCTCCTACGAGCAGTACTTC
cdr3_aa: CATGRVKSSYEQYF

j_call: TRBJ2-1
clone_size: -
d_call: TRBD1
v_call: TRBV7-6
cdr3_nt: TGTGCCAGCAGCTGGGACAGGCTCAATGAGCAGTTCTTC
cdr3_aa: CASSWDRLNEQFF

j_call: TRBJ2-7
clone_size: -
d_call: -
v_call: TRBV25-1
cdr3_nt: TGTGCCAGCAGTGTTGGGTCCTACGAGCAGTACTTC
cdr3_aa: CASSVGSYEQYF

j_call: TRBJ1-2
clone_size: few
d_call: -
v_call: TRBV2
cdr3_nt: TGTGCCAGCAGTCCCGGGAGTAGGGAGGGTGGCTACACCTTC
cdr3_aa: CASSPGSREGGYTF

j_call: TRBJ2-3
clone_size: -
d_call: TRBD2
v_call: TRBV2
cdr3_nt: TGTGCCAGCAGTTTAACTAGCGGCACAGATACGCAGTATTTT
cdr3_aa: CASSLTSGTDTQYF

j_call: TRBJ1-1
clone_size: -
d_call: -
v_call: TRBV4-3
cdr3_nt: TGCGCCAGCAGCCAAGATCGGGTGAACACTGAAGCTTTCTTT
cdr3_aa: CASSQDRVNTEAFF